This T cell receptor (beta chain) is from a study of control samples from healthy donors and cancer patients. TCRdb's table, derived via immunoSEQ multiplex PCR, lists solely in-frame clones and lacks some. The sample records about 140,000 clones, 88% being singletons. The sequencing input was blood. The TCR was taken from a woman in her thirties in good health.

The CDR3 sequence is CASQGDNTEAFF. The CDR3 region has the DNA TGTGCCTCCCAGGGGGATAACACTGAAGCTTTCTTT. The V gene is TRBV30, the J gene TRBJ1-1; the match to TRBD1 covers 7 bases. The CDR3 runs to 12 residues. The germline gives CDR1 GTSNPN, CDR2 SVGIG (reference sequence). V was pared by 7 bases and J by 2 bases, with 4 bases of the junction left unmatched.